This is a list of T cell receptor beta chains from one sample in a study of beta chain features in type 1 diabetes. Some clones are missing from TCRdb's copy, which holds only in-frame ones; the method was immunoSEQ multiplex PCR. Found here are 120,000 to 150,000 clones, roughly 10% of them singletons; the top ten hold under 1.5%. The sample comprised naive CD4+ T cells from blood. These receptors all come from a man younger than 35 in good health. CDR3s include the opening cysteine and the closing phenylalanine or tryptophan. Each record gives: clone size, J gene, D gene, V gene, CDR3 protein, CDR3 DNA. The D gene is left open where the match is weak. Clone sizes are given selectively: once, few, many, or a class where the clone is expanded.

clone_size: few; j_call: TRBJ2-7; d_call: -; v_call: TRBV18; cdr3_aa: CASSPPGVGEQYF; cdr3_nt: TGTGCCAGCTCACCCCCAGGGGTAGGGGAGCAGTACTTC
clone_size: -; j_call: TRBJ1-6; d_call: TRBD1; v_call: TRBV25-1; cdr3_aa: CASSELQGHNSPLHF; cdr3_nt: TGTGCCAGCAGTGAACTACAGGGGCATAATTCACCCCTCCACTTT
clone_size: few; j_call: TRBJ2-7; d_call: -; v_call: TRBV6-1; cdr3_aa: CASSEELASYEQYF; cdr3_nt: TGTGCCAGCAGTGAAGAGCTAGCCTCCTACGAGCAGTACTTC
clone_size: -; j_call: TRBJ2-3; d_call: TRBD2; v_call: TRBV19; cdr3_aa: CASSGGRVEIDTQYF; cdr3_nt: TGTGCCAGTAGCGGGGGGAGGGTCGAGATAGATACGCAGTATTTT
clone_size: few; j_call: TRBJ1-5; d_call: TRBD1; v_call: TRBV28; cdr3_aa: CASSRTGASNQPQHF; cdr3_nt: TGTGCCAGCAGTCGGACAGGAGCTAGCAATCAGCCCCAGCATTTT
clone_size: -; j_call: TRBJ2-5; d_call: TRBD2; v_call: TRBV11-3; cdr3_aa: CASSARGGEETQYF; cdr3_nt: TGTGCCAGCAGCGCCCGGGGGGGTGAAGAGACCCAGTACTTC
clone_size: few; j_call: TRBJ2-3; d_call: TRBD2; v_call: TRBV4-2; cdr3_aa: CASSQLRGTSGTDTQYF; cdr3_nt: TGTGCCAGCAGCCAACTACGAGGGACTAGCGGGACAGATACGCAGTATTTT
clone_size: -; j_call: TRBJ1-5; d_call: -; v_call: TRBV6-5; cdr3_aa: CASSYSGAGNQPQHF; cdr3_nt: TGTGCCAGCAGTTACTCGGGGGCTGGCAATCAGCCCCAGCATTTT
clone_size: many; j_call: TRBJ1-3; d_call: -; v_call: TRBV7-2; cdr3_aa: CASSPAGSSGNTIYF; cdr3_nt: TGTGCCAGCAGCCCCGCGGGGAGCTCTGGAAACACCATATATTTT
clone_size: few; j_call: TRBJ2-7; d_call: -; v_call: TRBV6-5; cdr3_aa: CASRIAGAAYEQYF; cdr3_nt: TGTGCCAGCAGAATCGCGGGGGCCGCCTACGAGCAGTACTTC
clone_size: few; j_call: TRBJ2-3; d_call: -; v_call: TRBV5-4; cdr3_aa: CASSAQGTDTQYF; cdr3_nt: TGTGCCAGCAGCGCACAGGGTACAGATACGCAGTATTTT
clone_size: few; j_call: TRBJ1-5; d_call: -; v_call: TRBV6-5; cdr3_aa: CASSYYGPRGNQPQHF; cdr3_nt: TGTGCCAGCAGTTACTACGGACCCAGGGGCAATCAGCCCCAGCATTTT
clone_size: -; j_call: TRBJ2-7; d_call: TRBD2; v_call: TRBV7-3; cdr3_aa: CASSPSGGFFYEQYF; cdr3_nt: TGTGCCAGCAGCCCCAGCGGGGGGTTCTTCTACGAGCAGTACTTC
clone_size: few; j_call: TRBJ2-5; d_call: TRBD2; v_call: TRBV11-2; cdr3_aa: CASSLLAGGFVQETQYF; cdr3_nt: TGTGCCAGCAGCTTACTAGCGGGGGGCTTCGTCCAAGAGACCCAGTACTTC
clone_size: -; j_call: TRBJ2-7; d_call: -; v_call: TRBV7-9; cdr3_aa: CASIQSNTYEQYF; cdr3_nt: TGTGCCAGCATACAGTCTAACACCTACGAGCAGTACTTC
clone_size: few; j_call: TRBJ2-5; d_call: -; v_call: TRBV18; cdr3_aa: CASSKSRGPKETQYF; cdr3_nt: TGTGCCAGCTCCAAAAGCAGGGGACCCAAAGAGACCCAGTACTTC